One TCR beta chain is described in this entry. Its antigen is still unknown. Only in-frame clones appear in the TCRdb table, and some are missing; sequencing was by immunoSEQ multiplex PCR. The sample has 84,000 or so clones, around nine tenths seen once; the top ten hold about 0.28%. The source of the sample is a study of OX40 agonist ivuxolimab in advanced cancers. Study information: It was ivuxolimab, an agonistic anti-OX40 (CD134) antibody, that patients were treated with. Patients were dosed intravenously with ivuxolimab at 0.01 to 10 mg/kg every 2 weeks. Two cutaneous melanoma patients and one hepatocellular carcinoma patient, three in all, had partial responses.

Study-level results: Low normalized clonal expansion also occurred in some nonresponding patients.

CDR1 is KGHSH and CDR2 is LQKENI in the germline V gene. The CDR3 runs 15 residues. Trimming cost V 6 bases and J 5 bases; bases outside gene matches: 10. The chain uses TRBV18 and TRBJ2-1; 7 nucleotides line up with TRBD1. This clonotype originated in an adult with an advanced solid tumor such as melanoma, head and neck, liver or kidney cancer. The sample consisted of CD4+ or CD8+ T cells sorted from blood, taken in a trial of the OX40 agonist ivuxolimab. CDR3: CASSERQGLDNEQFF. The CDR3 coding sequence is TGTGCCAGCTCGGAAAGACAGGGCTTAGACAATGAGCAGTTCTTC.